Below, 29 T cell receptor beta chains from the same sample are listed, as sequenced in a study of CD8 T cells in ankylosing spondylitis (dated by TCRdb to 2016 to 2017). Which antigens these TCRs recognize remains unknown. Broad study findings and their caveats: Blood from ankylosing spondylitis patients appeared to be characterized by a TCR beta motif composed of about eight highly homologous amino acid variants.

The method was 5' RACE. TCRdb lists the instrument as Illumina HiSeq 2500. The public sequencing data were trimmed at Q25 with fastp and processed into clonotypes with MiXCR by TCRdb, which kept only in-frame beta chains. CDR3 protein duplicates are merged, each entry listing the most common genes and DNA. For this sample there are 670,000 or so distinct CDR3 sequences; around 20% appear just once. The leading ten clones occupy around a fifth of the sample. Material for sequencing was blood, either unsorted or a sorted T cell fraction (not recorded which). The receptors were sampled from a male donor with ankylosing spondylitis.

The chain couples TRBV2 to TRBJ1-1; D is possibly TRBD1 (5 bases). The CDR3 loop spans 14 amino acids. The V end was cut by 6 bases, the J end by 5 bases, with 16 bases between. Germline V gives CDR1 SNHLY, CDR2 FYNNEI. The CDR3 nucleotides read TGTGCCAGCAGGAACCAGGGAGTCGGAACTGAAGCTTTCTTT. Its protein product is CASRNQGVGTEAFF.

V and J are TRBV25-1 and TRBJ2-7; maybe TRBD2 (5 bases). V gave up 1 base and J gave up 0 bases, with 13 bases separating them. From germline, CDR1 is MGHDK and CDR2 SYGVNS. The CDR3 spans 16 residues. The CDR3 loop reads CASSELSTGSSYEQYF. CDR3 nucleotides: TGTGCCAGCAGTGAATTGTCGACGGGGAGCTCCTACGAGCAGTACTTC.

Comments on this clonotype: One end of the junction fails to match germline, which may point to a read error. The rearrangement links TRBV5-1 to TRBJ1-5; TRBD1 might be the D (6 bases). In germline, CDR1 is SGHRS, CDR2 YFSETQ. CDR3 length equals 15 residues. The CDR3 DNA sequence: TGCACCAGCAGCCCGGACAGCCCGTCCGATCAGCCCCAGCATTTT. Amino acids: CTSSPDSPSDQPQHF.

This clonotype has ten or more counts. This chain links TRBV12-3 or TRBV12-4 with TRBJ2-3, with D perhaps matching TRBD2 (6 bases). The CDR3 totals 14 residues. V was clipped by 6 bases and J by 6 bases, with 16 bases between them. The CDR3: CASRGRGRGDTQYF. DNA of the CDR3: TGTGCCAGCAGGGGACGGGGGAGAGGCGATACGCAGTATTTT.

The chain is built from TRBV7-2 and TRBJ1-1; the D gene is possibly TRBD1 (5 bases). The germline V and J ends were trimmed by 1 base and 5 bases, with 11 bases remaining between them. This CDR3 region has 14 residues. CDR1 is SGHTA, CDR2 FQGNSA, per germline. CDR3 bases: TGTGCCAGCAGCTTAGGCAGGGTTGGGACTGAAGCTTTCTTT. Protein sequence: CASSLGRVGTEAFF.

This clonotype was counted at least ten times. This chain links TRBV29-1 with TRBJ1-1; the D gene is possibly TRBD1 (5 bases). This CDR3 is built from 13 residues. Germline V CDR1 and CDR2: SQVTM, ANQGSEA. Deletions cut 3 bases from V and 5 bases from J, with 13 bases between. Written as DNA, the CDR3 is TGCAGCGTTGATCCGGGGGAAATGACTGAAGCTTTCTTT. This codes for CSVDPGEMTEAFF. Full variable domain (rest looked up from reference TRBV29-1 and TRBJ1-1): SAVISQKPSRDICQRGTSLTIQCQVDSQVTMMFWYRQQPGQSLTLIATANQGSEATYESGFVIDKFPISRPNLTFSTLTVSNMSPEDSSIYLCSVDPGEMTEAFFGQGTRLTVV.

This clonotype was counted only a few times. V and J are TRBV4-1 and TRBJ2-7; 7 nucleotides line up with TRBD2. Germline CDR1 reads MGHRA; CDR2 reads YSYEKL. The ends lost 4 bases at V and 4 bases at J; junction bases unmatched: 13. The CDR3 is made up of 16 amino acids. CDR3 protein: CASSPDGAGVGYEQYF. The CDR3, as DNA: TGCGCCAGCAGCCCCGACGGGGCGGGAGTAGGTTACGAGCAGTACTTC.

This clonotype was observed a handful of times. The J gene is TRBJ2-4, the V gene TRBV12-3 or TRBV12-4; tentatively, D is TRBD1 or TRBD2 (5 bases each). The CDR3 consists of 16 residues. Between the trimmed V and J ends, which lost 6 bases and 0 bases, there was a span of 15 bases. The chain's CDR3 is CASSPPPGTAKNIQYF. The CDR3 nucleotides read TGTGCCAGCAGCCCCCCTCCCGGGACAGCCAAAAACATTCAGTACTTC.

Regarding this clonotype: A junction end diverges from the germline sequence, so it may reflect a read error. The V gene is TRBV27, the J gene TRBJ1-5; TRBD1 is a possible D gene (5 bases). The CDR3 extends over 15 amino acids. Per the germline V gene, CDR1 is MNHEY and CDR2 is SMNVEV (reference sequence). The CDR3 protein is CACSWDASSNQPQHF. The CDR3, as DNA: TGTGCCTGCAGTTGGGACGCGAGTAGCAATCAGCCCCAGCATTTT.

This clonotype came up a few times. The chain combines TRBV7-9 with TRBJ1-1; TRBD1 agrees at 8 bases. V lost 6 bases to trimming and J lost 3 bases; unmatched junction nucleotides: 12. The CDR3 is 16 residues long. The germline V gene has CDR1 SEHNR and CDR2 FQNEAQ (reference sequence). The CDR3 sequence is CASSRPPGGRDTEAFF. CDR3 nucleotide sequence: TGTGCCAGCAGTAGACCTCCAGGGGGCCGGGACACTGAAGCTTTCTTT.

This clonotype appeared a few times. The chain links TRBV7-2 to TRBJ2-7, with TRBD2 matching over 8 bases. The J segment lost 1 base and the V segment lost 2 bases, leaving 4 bases of the junction unmatched. Per germline, CDR1 SGHTA and CDR2 FQGNSA. The CDR3 extends over 15 amino acids. The CDR3 loop reads CASSLLSGGSYEQYF. The CDR3 nucleotides are TGTGCCAGCAGCTTATTAAGCGGGGGTTCCTACGAGCAGTACTTC.

This clonotype appeared a few times. The chain carries TRBV12-3 or TRBV12-4 and TRBJ2-1; perhaps D is TRBD1 or TRBD2 (7 bases each). The CDR3 is made up of 15 amino acids. V was clipped by 6 bases and J by 6 bases, with 18 bases between them. The CDR3 is CASSPGGGAFNEQFF. The CDR3 DNA reads TGTGCCAGCAGCCCAGGGGGGGGGGCCTTCAATGAGCAGTTCTTC.

This clonotype showed up just a few times. The chain links TRBV24-1 to TRBJ2-5; 11 nucleotides agree with TRBD1. Germline CDR1 reads KGHDR; CDR2 reads SFDVKD. V lost 4 bases to trimming and J lost 5 bases; unmatched junction nucleotides: 5. The CDR3 length is 15 residues. The CDR3 DNA follows: TGTGCCACCAGTGAGATCGGGACAGGGGGGGAGACCCAGTACTTC. Protein product: CATSEIGTGGETQYF.

A few counts support this clonotype. J is TRBJ2-5 and V is TRBV7-9, with TRBD2 matching 8 bases. V shed 5 bases and J 2 bases; nucleotides not matched to a gene: 13. This CDR3 has 17 residues. Germline CDR1 and CDR2: SEHNR and FQNEAQ (reference sequence). Here the CDR3 DNA reads TGTGCCAGCAGCCTCAAGCGGGGGCCGGCCCCACAAGAGACCCAGTACTTC. Translation gives CASSLKRGPAPQETQYF.

This clonotype has ten or more counts. V is TRBV5-1 and J is TRBJ2-2; the match to TRBD2 covers 8 bases. The V and J ends lost 4 bases and 4 bases, in that order; junction bases with no gene match: 9. CDR1 is SGHRS, CDR2 YFSETQ, per germline. CDR3 length: 16 amino acids. CDR3 loop: CASSPSSGQGTGELFF. Written as DNA, the CDR3 is TGCGCCAGCAGCCCATCTAGCGGGCAGGGCACCGGGGAGCTGTTTTTT.

This clonotype was counted once. The chain joins TRBV9 to TRBJ2-7, with D unclear. Trimming shortened V by 4 bases and J by 3 bases, and 14 bases separated the two germline ends. Germline V gene lookup returns CDR1 SGDLS and CDR2 YYNGEE. The CDR3 totals 14 residues. The CDR3 loop reads CASSPTTAGYEQYF. In nucleotides, the CDR3 is TGTGCCAGCAGCCCAACGACCGCCGGCTACGAGCAGTACTTC. The full variable domain, with the rest looked up from reference TRBV9 and TRBJ2-7, is DSGVTQTPKHLITATGQRVTLRCSPRSGDLSVYWYQQSLDQGLQFLIQYYNGEERAKGNILERFSAQQFPDLHSELNLSSLELGDSALYFCASSPTTAGYEQYFGPGTRLTVT.

J is TRBJ2-2 and V is TRBV10-3; D not certain. The V end lost 0 bases, the J end lost 4 bases, and 3 bases lay between the germline ends. Per germline, CDR1 ENHRY and CDR2 SYGVKD. CDR3 length: 13 residues. CDR3 sequence: CAISESVTGELFF. The DNA for the CDR3 is TGTGCCATCAGTGAGTCCGTCACCGGGGAGCTGTTTTTT.

This clonotype was detected a few times. V is TRBV29-1 and J is TRBJ2-7; D is ambiguous. The CDR3 sequence is 11 residues long. V lost 3 bases to trimming and J lost 3 bases, with 6 bases between them. CDR1 is SQVTM, CDR2 ANQGSEA, per germline. In DNA, the CDR3 is TGCAGCGTTGATGCGGACTACGAGCAGTACTTC. This codes for CSVDADYEQYF.

The V gene is TRBV11-2, the J gene TRBJ1-1; the match to TRBD1 covers 11 bases. Unmatched junction bases numbered 7, after V lost 4 bases and J lost 6 bases. Germline values: CDR1 SGHAT, CDR2 FQNNGV. This CDR3 comprises 15 residues. CDR3 nucleotide sequence: TGTGCCAGCAGCTCTCCCGGGACAGGGGGGGCTGAAGCTTTCTTT. Protein product: CASSSPGTGGAEAFF.

V and J are TRBV20-1 and TRBJ1-5; 8 bases fit TRBD1. Germline values: CDR1 DFQATT, CDR2 SNEGSKA (reference sequence). V was pared by 1 base and J by 6 bases, with 2 bases of the junction left unmatched. The CDR3 extends over 13 amino acids. CDR3 in amino acids: CSARGGQGQPQHF. In DNA form, the CDR3 reads TGCAGTGCTAGAGGCGGACAGGGTCAGCCCCAGCATTTT.

This clonotype was detected only a few times. The rearrangement links TRBV7-2 to TRBJ2-5; no clear D gene. Germline V gene sequence: CDR1 SGHTA, CDR2 FQGNSA. V dropped 1 base and J dropped 5 bases, with 20 bases sitting between them. The CDR3 is 17 amino acids. The CDR3 sequence is CASSLERADQIQETQYF. The CDR3 DNA reads as TGTGCCAGCAGCTTAGAGCGTGCGGACCAAATCCAGGAGACCCAGTACTTC.

This chain links TRBV28 with TRBJ1-6, with a tentative D call TRBD1 (5 bases). Trimming shortened V by 3 bases and J by 0 bases, and 9 bases separated the two germline ends. The CDR3 contains 16 residues. The germline V gene encodes CDR1 MDHEN and CDR2 SYDVKM. CDR3 residues: CASSFSGSSYNSPLHF. As DNA, the CDR3 is TGTGCCAGCAGTTTTTCAGGGAGCTCCTATAATTCACCCCTCCACTTT. Supplemented by reference TRBV28 and TRBJ1-6, the full variable domain reads DVKVTQSSRYLVKRTGEKVFLECVQDMDHENMFWYRQDPGLGLRLIYFSYDVKMKEKGDIPEGYSVSREKKERFSLILESASTNQTSMYLCASSFSGSSYNSPLHFGNGTRLTVT.

This clonotype was counted only a few times. The V and J genes are TRBV2 and TRBJ1-2; D is perhaps TRBD1 (5 bases). V was clipped by 0 bases and J by 5 bases, with 19 bases between them. The CDR3 covers 17 residues. Per the germline V gene, CDR1 is SNHLY and CDR2 is FYNNEI. CDR3 amino acids: CASSEALPGLDGYGYTF. The CDR3 region has the DNA TGTGCCAGCAGTGAAGCGCTTCCAGGGCTGGATGGGTATGGCTACACCTTC.

This clonotype was seen repeatedly, ten times or more. The genes are TRBV12-3 or TRBV12-4 and TRBJ2-2; D ambiguous. With 6 bases removed from V and 0 bases from J, the gap between germline ends came to 11 bases. The CDR3 extends over 15 amino acids. CDR3 nucleotides: TGTGCCAGCAGGCGGACGGATTCGAACACCGGGGAGCTGTTTTTT. This translates into CASRRTDSNTGELFF.

As concerns this clonotype: The junction departs from the called germline gene at one end, perhaps through a read error. V usage is TRBV12-3 or TRBV12-4 and J usage is TRBJ2-2; D is uncertain. The CDR3 totals 17 residues. The CDR3 DNA sequence: TGTACCAGCAGGCAGAATAACTATGGGCTGGTACCCGGGGAGCTGTTTTTT. Translating gives CTSRQNNYGLVPGELFF.

In this sample, this clonotype turned up a few times. The chain employs TRBV29-1 and TRBJ2-5; possibly TRBD1 for D (5 bases). CDR3 length: 12 amino acids. Trimming took off 4 bases at V and 4 bases at J, with 10 bases between the two ends. From germline, CDR1 is SQVTM and CDR2 ANQGSEA. DNA for the CDR3: TGCAGCGTTGTCAGGGAAGGAGAGACCCAGTACTTC. The encoded protein is CSVVREGETQYF.

The chain recombines TRBV12-3 or TRBV12-4 with TRBJ2-7; a possible D gene is TRBD2 (5 bases). Between the trimmed V and J ends, which lost 3 bases and 7 bases, there was a span of 16 bases. The CDR3 extends over 14 amino acids. The CDR3 DNA follows: TGTGCCAGCAGTTTGGGAGCCCTCCCTGGGGAGCAGTACTTC. It codes for CASSLGALPGEQYF.

This clonotype was detected only a few times. The gene calls are TRBV9 and TRBJ2-1, with TRBD2 matching over 7 bases. After removal of 6 bases from V and 0 bases from J, the junction contained 6 bases not matched to a gene. From germline, CDR1 is SGDLS and CDR2 YYNGEE. The CDR3 is 15 residues long. Here the CDR3 DNA reads TGTGCCAGCAACCTCGGGGGGTCCTCCTACAATGAGCAGTTCTTC. Its protein product is CASNLGGSSYNEQFF.

This clonotype was counted many times. The V and J genes are TRBV12-3 or TRBV12-4 and TRBJ2-1, with 14 bases matching TRBD2. The V gene end was trimmed by 5 bases and the J gene end by 8 bases; junction bases not matched to a gene: 5. This CDR3 is 15 amino acids long. The CDR3 reads CASSGGTSGRDEQFF. The CDR3 DNA reads TGTGCCAGCAGTGGTGGGACTAGCGGGAGAGATGAGCAGTTCTTC.